This TCR beta chain was sequenced for a study of blood T cells in healthy people across ages. Every participating donor contributed roughly 11 milliliters of peripheral blood through a draw. No fewer than 6 micrograms of total RNA were isolated from every sample. This clonotype was observed a few times. The authors ran a second PCR of roughly 6 to 12 cycles using a sample-barcoded 5' primer and a J-beta primer mix. TCRdb called the 5' RACE reads again in MiXCR, with one record for every CDR3 protein. The sample holds 850,000 to 1,300,000 distinct CDR3 sequences; 40% to 55% are singletons and the top ten take 15% to 20%. The CDR3 length is 15 residues. Germline lookup yields CDR1 LNHNV and CDR2 YYDKDF (reference sequence). V shed 0 bases and J shed 3 bases, with 11 bases lying between them.

The V gene is TRBV15, the J gene TRBJ2-5; D tentatively reads TRBD1 or TRBD2 (6 bases each). The sequenced sample consisted of blood. The TCR sequence derives from a woman aged 60-75 years in good health. CDR3 sequence (DNA): TGTGCCACCAGCAGAGATGGGGGGCGTGAAGAGACCCAGTACTTC. Translating it yields CATSRDGGREETQYF.